One sample yielded the 10 T cell receptor beta chains listed below, sequenced in a study of T cell responses to AZD1222 COVID-19 vaccine. Sequencing used immunoSEQ multiplex PCR; TCRdb keeps in-frame clones, though not all of them. The sample yields around 160,000 clones, 88% seen once. The sequences come from peripheral blood, collected on day 0 of AZD1222 vaccination. The receptors shown here come from an adult in good health.

The rearrangement links TRBV12-3 or TRBV12-4 to TRBJ1-1; no reliable D call. This CDR3 region has 13 residues. V was trimmed by 5 bases and J by 1 base, leaving 8 bases between them. The CDR3 loop is CASSLRRNTEAFF. The CDR3 DNA sequence: TGTGCCAGCAGTCTACGGAGGAACACTGAAGCTTTCTTT.

The chain combines TRBV6-2 or TRBV6-3 with TRBJ1-6; 11 bases line up with TRBD1. J lost 7 bases, V lost 4 bases, and 6 bases had no gene match. The CDR3 has 16 residues. Germline CDR1 is MNHEY and CDR2 is SVGEGT. CDR3 sequence reads: CASSSPGQGENSPLHF. The CDR3 coding sequence is TGTGCCAGCAGTTCCCCGGGACAGGGGGAAAATTCACCCCTCCACTTT.

The rearrangement uses TRBV19 and TRBJ1-3; a possible D gene is TRBD1 (5 bases). The CDR3 covers 15 residues. V lost 1 base and J 4 bases, leaving 11 bases between the germline ends. Germline assignment: CDR1 LNHDA and CDR2 SQIVND (reference sequence). CDR3 residues: CASSIADGAGNTIYF. The CDR3 DNA follows: TGTGCCAGTAGTATAGCCGACGGGGCAGGAAACACCATATATTTT.

The V call is TRBV5-1, the J call TRBJ1-6; tentatively, D is TRBD1 (5 bases). The germline V gene has CDR1 SGHRS and CDR2 YFSETQ. The CDR3 has 15 residues. Trimming shortened V by 0 bases and J by 10 bases, and 14 bases separated the two germline ends. CDR3 loop: CASSLESQGPSPLHF. CDR3 sequence (DNA): TGCGCCAGCAGCTTGGAGAGTCAGGGACCCTCACCCCTCCACTTT.

The rearrangement joins TRBV11-2 to TRBJ2-1; 11 nucleotides agree with TRBD2. Trimming took 3 bases from V and 7 from J; bases not matched to a gene: 5. CDR1 and CDR2 from the germline V gene are SGHAT and FQNNGV. This CDR3 is built from 15 residues. This CDR3 is CASSLGLAVGNEQFF. For the CDR3, the DNA is TGTGCCAGCAGCTTGGGACTAGCGGTGGGGAATGAGCAGTTCTTC.

Here the CDR3 DNA reads TGTGCCTGGAACAAGGGATCCATGAACACTGAAGCTTTCTTT. This encodes CAWNKGSMNTEAFF. The chain combines TRBV30 with TRBJ1-1, with D unclear. The V gene lost 4 bases and the J gene lost 0 bases, with 12 bases spanning the gap. The germline gives CDR1 GTSNPN, CDR2 SVGIG (reference sequence). This CDR3 has 14 amino acids.

This chain's CDR3 is CASSPPGQGNTEAFF. For the CDR3, the DNA is TGTGCCAGCTCACCACCGGGACAGGGTAACACTGAAGCTTTCTTT. The gene calls are TRBV18 and TRBJ1-1, with TRBD1 matching over 9 bases. This CDR3 is built from 15 residues. The V and J ends lost 0 bases and 2 bases, in that order; junction bases with no gene match: 1. Germline CDR1 and CDR2: KGHSH and LQKENI.

This chain uses TRBV5-6 with TRBJ2-7; 7 positions match TRBD1. Germline CDR1 reads SGHDT; CDR2 reads YYEEEE. Trimming at V came to 3 bases and at J to 6 bases, leaving 12 bases not matched to a gene. CDR3 length equals 15 residues. As DNA, the CDR3 is TGTGCCAGCAGCTCCCTTGCGACAGGGTCGGGCGAGCAGTACTTC. Translated, it gives CASSSLATGSGEQYF.

The V and J genes are TRBV20-1 and TRBJ1-2, with D possibly being TRBD1 (5 bases). This CDR3 is built from 11 residues. Germline lookup yields CDR1 DFQATT and CDR2 SNEGSKA (reference sequence). Trimming took 1 base from V and 8 from J, leaving 8 bases between them. This CDR3 is CSARVTGGYTF. CDR3 nucleotide sequence: TGCAGTGCTAGAGTCACAGGCGGCTACACCTTC.

This clone was recorded once. The J gene is TRBJ1-2, the V gene TRBV5-1; D not resolved. The germline V gene has CDR1 SGHRS and CDR2 YFSETQ. The CDR3 loop spans 13 amino acids. Trimming stripped 4 bases from V and 8 bases from J, with 15 bases between. The CDR3 loop is CASSPQAEGGYTF. CDR3 DNA sequence: TGCGCCAGCAGCCCGCAGGCAGAAGGAGGCTACACCTTC.